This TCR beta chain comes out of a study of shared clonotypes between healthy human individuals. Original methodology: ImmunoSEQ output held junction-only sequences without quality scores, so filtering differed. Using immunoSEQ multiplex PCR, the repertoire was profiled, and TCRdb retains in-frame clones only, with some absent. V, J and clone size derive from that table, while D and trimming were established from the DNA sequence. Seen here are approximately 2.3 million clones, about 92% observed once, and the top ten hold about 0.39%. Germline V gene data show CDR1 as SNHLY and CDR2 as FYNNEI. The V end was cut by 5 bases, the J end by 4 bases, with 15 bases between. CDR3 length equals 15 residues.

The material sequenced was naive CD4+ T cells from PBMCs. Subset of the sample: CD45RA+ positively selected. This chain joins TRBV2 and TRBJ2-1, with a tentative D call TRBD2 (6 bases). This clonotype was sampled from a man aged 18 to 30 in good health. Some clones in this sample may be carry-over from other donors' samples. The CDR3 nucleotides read TGTGCCAGCAGTTTCGGGGGAGCTTCTTACAATGAGCAGTTCTTC. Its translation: CASSFGGASYNEQFF.